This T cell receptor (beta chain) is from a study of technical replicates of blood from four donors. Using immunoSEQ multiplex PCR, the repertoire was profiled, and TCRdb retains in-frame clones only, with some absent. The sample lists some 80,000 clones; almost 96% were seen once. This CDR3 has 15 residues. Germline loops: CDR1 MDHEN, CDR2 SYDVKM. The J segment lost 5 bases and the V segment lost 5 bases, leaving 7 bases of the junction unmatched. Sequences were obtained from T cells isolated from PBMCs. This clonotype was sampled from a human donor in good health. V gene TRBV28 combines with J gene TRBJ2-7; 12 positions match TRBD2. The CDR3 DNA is TGTGCCAGCAGTACGACTAGCGGGAGCCCCCACGAGCAGTACTTC. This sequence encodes CASSTTSGSPHEQYF.